A single TCR beta chain is shown here with its context. The record originates from a study of blood T cell repertoires in COVID-19. Study-wide background: COVID-19 samples, acute and convalescent, were from the United States, Italy and Spain.

Per the study methods: Nucleated cell number was recorded as an estimate derived from reference gene primer amplification. Method: immunoSEQ multiplex PCR; TCRdb's copy keeps in-frame clones and lacks some. V, J and clone size were drawn from that table, and D and trimming were deduced from the DNA. The profile shows approximately 200,000 clones, 88% of them singletons. Germline loops: CDR1 SGHRS, CDR2 YFSETQ. The CDR3 has 14 residues. The V gene end was trimmed by 4 bases and the J gene end by 2 bases; junction bases not matched to a gene: 3. The chain combines TRBV5-1 with TRBJ2-1; 7 positions agree with TRBD2. The clonotype originates from a woman in her thirties with acute or convalescent COVID-19. Material for sequencing was peripheral blood. CDR3 DNA: TGCGCCAGCAGCCCCGGGACTACCTACAATGAGCAGTTCTTC. Translated, it gives CASSPGTTYNEQFF.